This T cell receptor (beta chain) was found in a study of OX40 agonist ivuxolimab in advanced cancers. Across the whole study: Three patients, one with hepatocellular carcinoma and two with cutaneous melanoma, responded partially.

The data were produced by immunoSEQ multiplex PCR, yet TCRdb's version contains in-frame clones alone and is incomplete. The table includes approximately 57,000 clones, roughly 87% detected once. V lost 6 bases, J lost 1 base, and 12 bases lay in between. The CDR3 is 14 amino acids. The germline gives CDR1 SNHLY, CDR2 FYNNEI. Here the sequenced sample was CD4+ or CD8+ T cells sorted from blood, taken in a trial of the OX40 agonist ivuxolimab. The TCR originated in an adult with an advanced solid tumor such as melanoma, head and neck, liver or kidney cancer. The V gene is TRBV2, the J gene TRBJ2-5; maybe TRBD1 (6 bases). The CDR3 region has the DNA TGTGCCAGCAGGGTTCAGGGGTTCCAAGAGACCCAGTACTTC. Protein sequence: CASRVQGFQETQYF. The variable domain in full, with the rest retrieved from reference TRBV2 and TRBJ2-5, is EPEVTQTPSHQVTQMGQEVILRCVPISNHLYFYWYRQILGQKVEFLVSFYNNEISEKSEIFDDQFSVERPDGSNFTLKIRSTKLEDSAMYFCASRVQGFQETQYFGPGTRLLVL.